The next 21 T cell receptor beta chains were all read from a single sample in a study of T cell changes during pregnancy in multiple sclerosis. Sequenced by immunoSEQ multiplex PCR; TCRdb stores in-frame clones only, minus some. The table includes around 63,000 clones, about 92% detected once. The material sequenced was peripheral blood, taken after pregnancy. The source of these receptors is a female donor with multiple sclerosis, enrolled in a pregnancy study.

The chain recombines TRBV5-5 with TRBJ2-7; D not resolved. Trimming removed 0 bases at V and 2 bases at J, with 9 bases between. The germline gives CDR1 SGHKS, CDR2 YYEKEE (reference sequence). This CDR3 spans 14 amino acids. The CDR3 reads CASSLEPRPYEQYF. The CDR3 coding sequence is TGTGCCAGCAGCTTGGAGCCGAGGCCCTACGAGCAGTACTTC.

The gene calls are TRBV2 and TRBJ2-1; possibly TRBD2 for D (6 bases). Per germline, CDR1 SNHLY and CDR2 FYNNEI. The V and J ends lost 7 bases and 3 bases respectively, with 7 bases between them. This CDR3 has 12 amino acids. CDR3 in amino acids: CASMGGYNEQFF. CDR3 DNA sequence: TGTGCCAGCATGGGGGGCTACAATGAGCAGTTCTTC.

The chain is built from TRBV4-3 and TRBJ2-3; possible D gene TRBD2, 6 bases. V lost 0 bases, J lost 3 bases, and 13 bases lay in between. The CDR3 sequence is 16 residues long. Germline V gene data show CDR1 as LGHNA and CDR2 as YSLEER. CDR3 in amino acids: CASSQDTGVVTDTQYF. DNA for the CDR3: TGCGCCAGCAGCCAAGATACGGGAGTAGTGACAGATACGCAGTATTTT.

This clone was counted only a few times. This rearrangement joins TRBV28 to TRBJ2-7; 11 positions agree with TRBD2. The junction had 7 bases not matched to a gene; V was cut back by 7 bases and J by 5 bases. Germline V gene data show CDR1 as MDHEN and CDR2 as SYDVKM. CDR3 length: 14 residues. The DNA for the CDR3 is TGTGCCAGCACCGTTAGCGGGAGGGCAAACGAGCAGTACTTC. This codes for CASTVSGRANEQYF.

The chain couples TRBV5-4 to TRBJ2-7; the D gene is possibly TRBD1 (5 bases). This CDR3 has 13 residues. With 4 bases removed from V and 3 bases from J, the gap between germline ends came to 11 bases. Looked up from germline, CDR1 is SGHNT and CDR2 is YYREEE (reference sequence). CDR3 in amino acids: CASSLIDSYEQYF. As DNA, the CDR3 is TGTGCCAGCAGCCTCATTGACAGCTACGAGCAGTACTTC.

The J gene is TRBJ2-2, the V gene TRBV27, with TRBD2 matching over 7 bases. CDR3 length: 16 amino acids. Per germline, CDR1 MNHEY and CDR2 SMNVEV (reference sequence). The V gene end was trimmed by 3 bases and the J gene end by 7 bases; junction bases not matched to a gene: 11. CDR3 nucleotide sequence: TGTGCCAGCAGTTTCGAGGGAGCGGGGCAGGGCGGGGAGCTGTTTTTT. Protein sequence: CASSFEGAGQGGELFF.

The genes are TRBV19 and TRBJ2-7; 12 positions match TRBD1. CDR1 LNHDA and CDR2 SQIVND come from the germline V gene (reference sequence). V dropped 3 bases and J dropped 2; count of bases not matched to a gene: 8. The CDR3 is 17 amino acids. Here the CDR3 reads CASSMAPGQGAPYEQYF. CDR3 nucleotides: TGTGCCAGTAGTATGGCCCCGGGACAGGGGGCGCCCTACGAGCAGTACTTC. The variable domain in full, completed from reference TRBV19 and TRBJ2-7, reads DGGITQSPKYLFRKEGQNVTLSCEQNLNHDAMYWYRQDPGQGLRLIYYSQIVNDFQKGDIAEGYSVSREKKESFPLTVTSAQKNPTAFYLCASSMAPGQGAPYEQYFGPGTRLTVT.

This clone has just one count. The gene calls are TRBV5-1 and TRBJ1-2, with D perhaps matching TRBD1 (6 bases). Trimming shortened V by 3 bases and J by 4 bases, and 16 bases separated the two germline ends. There are 15 residues in the CDR3. In germline, CDR1 is SGHRS, CDR2 YFSETQ. The CDR3 is CASSSRAGESYGYTF. The CDR3 DNA reads as TGCGCCAGCAGCTCGAGGGCAGGGGAGAGCTATGGCTACACCTTC.

This clone occurred a few times. Here the CDR3 reads CASRSDRLFNYGYTF. The CDR3 nucleotides are TGCGCCAGCAGGTCGGACAGGCTTTTTAACTATGGCTACACCTTC. J is TRBJ1-2 and V is TRBV10-2, with 7 nucleotides matching TRBD1. Germline trimming cut 6 bases from V and 1 base from J; bases unmatched to any gene: 8. The CDR3 runs 15 residues. CDR1 and CDR2 (germline): WSHSY, SAAADI.

This clone is a singleton in its sample. CDR3 in amino acids: CASSVGSGRAGVGPDTQYF. The CDR3 DNA reads TGTGCCAGCAGCGTAGGATCCGGGAGAGCGGGAGTGGGGCCAGATACGCAGTATTTT. V gene TRBV9 combines with J gene TRBJ2-3; 8 nucleotides agree with TRBD2. The CDR3 runs to 19 residues. Germline CDR1 reads SGDLS; CDR2 reads YYNGEE. V shed 0 bases, J shed 4 bases, and the junction held 16 bases outside the gene matches. The variable domain in full, with the rest retrieved from reference TRBV9 and TRBJ2-3, is DSGVTQTPKHLITATGQRVTLRCSPRSGDLSVYWYQQSLDQGLQFLIQYYNGEERAKGNILERFSAQQFPDLHSELNLSSLELGDSALYFCASSVGSGRAGVGPDTQYFGPGTRLTVL.

This chain joins TRBV6-6 and TRBJ2-7, with TRBD1 matching over 7 bases. The CDR3 is 14 amino acids. V was pared by 6 bases and J by 3 bases, with 8 bases of the junction left unmatched. Germline-derived CDR1 and CDR2 are MNHNY and SVGAGI (reference sequence). The CDR3 DNA reads TGTGCCAGCAGAAAGGGACAGTCAAACTACGAGCAGTACTTC. Protein product: CASRKGQSNYEQYF.

Only one count was recorded for this clone. The chain joins TRBV11-2 to TRBJ2-5; TRBD2 matches 10 bases. The length of the CDR3 is 17 residues. Per germline, CDR1 SGHAT and CDR2 FQNNGV. V was clipped by 0 bases and J by 5 bases; unmatched bases: 9. The CDR3: CASSLDQEDSGRETQYF. CDR3 coding DNA: TGTGCCAGCAGCTTAGATCAAGAAGATAGCGGGAGGGAGACCCAGTACTTC.

The chain uses TRBV5-1 and TRBJ2-5, with D maybe TRBD1 (6 bases). V lost 4 bases and J 2 bases, leaving 15 bases between the germline ends. The germline CDR1 and CDR2 sequences are SGHRS and YFSETQ. There are 15 residues in the CDR3. Here the CDR3 DNA reads TGCGCCAGCAGCATCAGGGGCGTAAGGCAAGAGACCCAGTACTTC. This codes for CASSIRGVRQETQYF.

The chain carries TRBV13 and TRBJ2-3; 8 positions agree with TRBD2. The ends lost 1 base at V and 3 bases at J; junction bases unmatched: 3. Germline V gene sequence: CDR1 PRHDT, CDR2 FYEKMQ (reference sequence). This CDR3 spans 15 amino acids. Here the CDR3 DNA reads TGTGCCAGCAGCTTAGAACCTAGCGGGACAGATACGCAGTATTTT. It yields the protein CASSLEPSGTDTQYF. The whole variable domain, filled in from reference TRBV13 and TRBJ2-3, reads AAGVIQSPRHLIKEKRETATLKCYPIPRHDTVYWYQQGPGQDPQFLISFYEKMQSDKGSIPDRFSAQQFSDYHSELNMSSLELGDSALYFCASSLEPSGTDTQYFGPGTRLTVL.

The chain uses TRBV28 and TRBJ1-1, with unresolved D. The V end lost 5 bases, the J end lost 11 bases, and 18 bases lay between the germline ends. The CDR3 spans 13 residues. Germline V gives CDR1 MDHEN, CDR2 SYDVKM. The CDR3 DNA sequence: TGTGCCAGCAGTCTCCGGAACCCCGGCGGGGCTTTCTTT. It yields the protein CASSLRNPGGAFF.

CDR3 in DNA: TGTGCCAGCAGCTTAGGATTAGCTATGAACACTGAAGCTTTCTTT. This translates into CASSLGLAMNTEAFF. The chain links TRBV7-8 to TRBJ1-1; D ambiguous. CDR3 length: 15 residues. CDR1 is SGHVS and CDR2 is FQNEAQ in the germline V gene. The V end lost 1 base, the J end lost 0 bases, and 9 bases lay between the germline ends.

This chain uses TRBV19 with TRBJ2-7, with 9 bases matching TRBD1. This CDR3 region has 16 residues. In germline, CDR1 is LNHDA, CDR2 SQIVND (reference sequence). The ends lost 5 bases at V and 7 bases at J; junction bases unmatched: 15. As DNA, the CDR3 is TGTGCCAGTAGTGCATGGACAGGGGCCCCATCGGGGGAGCAGTACTTC. It specifies CASSAWTGAPSGEQYF.

V is TRBV2 and J is TRBJ1-2, with no clear D. CDR1 SNHLY and CDR2 FYNNEI come from the germline V gene. The CDR3 runs to 14 residues. V dropped 2 bases and J dropped 3 bases, with 10 bases sitting between them. The CDR3 DNA sequence: TGTGCCAGCAGTGAATCCGGCCAGGACTATGGCTACACCTTC. It encodes CASSESGQDYGYTF.

J is TRBJ2-7 and V is TRBV5-6; 8 bases agree with TRBD2. Germline trimming cut 4 bases from V and 3 bases from J; bases unmatched to any gene: 6. The CDR3 extends over 14 amino acids. Looked up from germline, CDR1 is SGHDT and CDR2 is YYEEEE. CDR3 region: CASSPGRGIYEQYF. In DNA form, the CDR3 reads TGTGCCAGCAGCCCCGGGAGGGGGATCTACGAGCAGTACTTC.

The V gene is TRBV7-2, the J gene TRBJ2-1, with 7 bases aligning to TRBD1. Looked up from germline, CDR1 is SGHTA and CDR2 is FQGNSA. J gave up 5 bases and V 5 bases, and 9 bases lay outside the gene matches. This CDR3 is built from 15 residues. CDR3 loop: CASSAQGQKHNEQFF. In DNA form, the CDR3 reads TGTGCCAGCAGCGCGCAGGGACAGAAGCACAATGAGCAGTTCTTC.

The chain carries TRBV7-2 and TRBJ2-7; 7 bases are a match to TRBD1. Germline V gene sequence: CDR1 SGHTA, CDR2 FQGNSA. This CDR3 is 15 amino acids long. V lost 5 bases, J lost 3 bases, and 10 bases stayed unmatched. CDR3 protein: CASSDKYRGSYEQYF. The CDR3 DNA follows: TGTGCCAGCAGCGATAAATACAGGGGAAGCTACGAGCAGTACTTC.